This TCR beta chain originates from a study of blood T cell repertoires in COVID-19. Overall study context: Sites in the United States, Italy and Spain provided acute and convalescent COVID-19 samples. Sources were T cells, B-cell-depleted T cells, or PBMCs; the material itself was cDNA or gDNA.

Authors' processing steps: From reference gene primer amplification, estimates of nucleated cell counts were derived. Sequenced by immunoSEQ multiplex PCR; TCRdb stores in-frame clones only, minus some. D and trimming were read from the DNA, whereas the V and J calls and clone size are those reported in that table. In the table there are over 100,000 clones, 70% to 90% of which are singletons. In germline, CDR1 is SGHTA, CDR2 FQGNSA. The germline V and J ends were trimmed by 5 bases and 5 bases, with 16 bases remaining between them. The CDR3 is made up of 15 amino acids. The specimen was peripheral blood. The V call is TRBV7-2, the J call TRBJ2-1, with D tentatively TRBD1 (5 bases). The TCR sequence derives from a man aged 35-49 years with acute or convalescent COVID-19. The DNA of the CDR3 is TGTGCCAGCAGCCCCTGGGGCAGCACCAACAATGAGCAGTTCTTC. Amino acid sequence: CASSPWGSTNNEQFF.